The 10 T cell receptor beta chains below were found in one sample sequenced in a study of blood T cell repertoires in COVID-19. Some clones are missing from TCRdb's copy, which holds only in-frame ones; the method was immunoSEQ multiplex PCR. Altogether around 64,000 clones are present, approximately 91% being singletons, with the ten largest covering 1.5% to 2%. Sequenced material: peripheral blood. Every receptor here comes from a human donor in a cohort sampled during active COVID-19.

The genes are TRBV3-1 (or the pseudogene TRBV3-2) and TRBJ1-4, with 7 bases matching TRBD1. CDR1 is LGHDT and CDR2 is YNNKEL in the germline V gene (reference sequence). After removal of 1 base from V and 4 bases from J, the junction contained 3 bases not matched to a gene. CDR3 length: 15 residues. This chain's CDR3 is CASSQADRDNEKLFF. The DNA of the CDR3 is TGTGCCAGCAGCCAAGCCGACAGGGATAATGAAAAACTGTTTTTT.

The CDR3 is CASSPADSREAFF. In DNA form, the CDR3 reads TGTGCCAGCTCACCAGCGGACAGCCGTGAAGCTTTCTTT. J is TRBJ1-1 and V is TRBV18; D possibly corresponds to TRBD1 (6 bases). Trimming cost V 2 bases and J 7 bases, with 11 bases left between them. The CDR3 is 13 amino acids. Germline V lookup: CDR1 KGHSH, CDR2 LQKENI.

The V and J genes are TRBV9 and TRBJ2-1; 14 bases map to TRBD2. CDR3 length: 16 amino acids. V lost 4 bases, J lost 9 bases, and 9 bases stayed unmatched. CDR1 and CDR2 (germline): SGDLS, YYNGEE. DNA of the CDR3: TGTGCCAGCAGCAAGGGACTAGCGGGAGAATTGGGTGAGCAGTTCTTC. This translates into CASSKGLAGELGEQFF.

The rearrangement uses TRBV27 and TRBJ2-7; 8 bases are shared with TRBD2. J lost 2 bases, V lost 4 bases, and 7 bases had no gene match. CDR1 and CDR2 from the germline V gene are MNHEY and SMNVEV (reference sequence). The CDR3 is 15 residues long. CDR3 bases: TGTGCCAGCAGTTCTTCCCTAGCGGGTCCCTACGAGCAGTACTTC. This translates into CASSSSLAGPYEQYF.

V gene TRBV7-6 combines with J gene TRBJ2-3, with TRBD2 identical over 16 bases. CDR1 SGHVS and CDR2 FNYEAQ come from the germline V gene. The CDR3 covers 19 residues. V shed 1 base, J shed 5 bases, and the junction held 9 bases outside the gene matches. The CDR3 DNA reads as TGTGCCAGCAGCTTAGTGACGGGGACTAGCGGGAGGGCCGTAGATACGCAGTATTTT. Its translation is CASSLVTGTSGRAVDTQYF.

This chain joins TRBV15 and TRBJ2-1; 7 bases fit TRBD2. Germline V lookup: CDR1 LNHNV, CDR2 YYDKDF (reference sequence). The CDR3 runs to 15 residues. Trimming removed 3 bases from V and 10 bases from J; junction bases left unmatched: 12. For the CDR3, the DNA is TGTGCCACCAGCAGGGACCGCACTAGCGTTCGGGAGCAGTTCTTC. This translates into CATSRDRTSVREQFF. The whole variable domain, filled in from reference TRBV15 and TRBJ2-1, reads DAMVIQNPRYQVTQFGKPVTLSCSQTLNHNVMYWYQQKSSQAPKLLFHYYDKDFNNEADTPDNFQSRRPNTSFCFLDIRSPGLGDTAMYLCATSRDRTSVREQFFGPGTRLTVL.

The chain is built from TRBV2 and TRBJ2-6; weak D call: TRBD1 (5 bases). V was cut by 7 bases and J by 0 bases, with 10 bases left in between. Germline CDR1 reads SNHLY; CDR2 reads FYNNEI. The CDR3 runs to 15 residues. The CDR3 region is CASTDQGSGANVLTF. The DNA for the CDR3 is TGTGCCAGCACGGATCAGGGCTCTGGGGCCAACGTCCTGACTTTC.

The genes are TRBV5-1 and TRBJ2-3; TRBD2 aligns across 9 bases. CDR3 length: 15 residues. The junction had 8 bases not matched to a gene; V was cut back by 7 bases and J by 2 bases. Germline V gene lookup returns CDR1 SGHRS and CDR2 YFSETQ. The CDR3 spells CASREAGGDTDTQYF. CDR3 DNA: TGCGCCAGCCGAGAAGCGGGAGGAGACACAGATACGCAGTATTTT.

The rearrangement joins TRBV11-3 to TRBJ2-3; 7 bases fit TRBD2. This CDR3 is 16 amino acids long. The V gene end was trimmed by 7 bases and the J gene end by 0 bases; junction bases not matched to a gene: 10. From germline, CDR1 is SGHNT and CDR2 YENEEA. CDR3 sequence reads: CASTKGGGFSTDTQYF. The CDR3 DNA is TGTGCCAGCACCAAGGGCGGGGGTTTTAGCACAGATACGCAGTATTTT.

The chain recombines TRBV6-2 or TRBV6-3 with TRBJ1-3; D possibly corresponds to TRBD1 (6 bases). The CDR3 extends over 16 amino acids. CDR1 and CDR2 from the germline V gene are MNHEY and SVGEGT. V gave up 5 bases and J gave up 7 bases, with 21 bases separating them. DNA of the CDR3: TGTGCCAGCAGTCACCCAGTCGGCGGGGGCCAGAACACCATATATTTT. Its protein product is CASSHPVGGGQNTIYF.